Listed here are 7 T cell receptor beta chains from one sample, sequenced in a study of CD8 T cells in ankylosing spondylitis. Points from the study as a whole: Ankylosing spondylitis blood seemed to carry a telltale TCR beta motif made of several highly homologous variants.

TCRdb used MiXCR to reprocess the 5' RACE reads, holding one entry per CDR3 protein. The data show 220,000 or so distinct CDR3 sequences, approximately 20% seen once. These receptors have no known antigen. Sequences were obtained from blood, either unsorted or a sorted T cell fraction (not recorded which). Receptor source: a male donor with ankylosing spondylitis.

The V call is TRBV12-3 or TRBV12-4, the J call TRBJ2-2, with 7 bases matching TRBD1. V shed 10 bases and J 1 base; nucleotides not matched to a gene: 9. This CDR3 spans 15 amino acids. This chain's CDR3 is CATVVGGLNTGELFF. The DNA of the CDR3 is TGTGCCACCGTCGTAGGGGGCCTGAACACCGGGGAGCTGTTTTTT.

The V and J genes are TRBV4-1 and TRBJ2-7; 14 bases are a match to TRBD2. The germline gives CDR1 MGHRA, CDR2 YSYEKL. With 8 bases clipped from V and 6 bases from J, the junction kept 6 bases outside the gene matches. CDR3 length: 14 residues. CDR3 sequence reads: CASAAGLAGVEQYF. CDR3 DNA: TGCGCCAGCGCTGCGGGACTAGCGGGAGTCGAGCAGTACTTC.

In this sample, this clonotype turned up a few times. DNA of the CDR3: TGTGCCAGCTCCTACGGGACTAGCGGGAGTCCGGGCACCGGGGAGCTGTTTTTT. Its protein is CASSYGTSGSPGTGELFF. This sequence joins TRBV18 and TRBJ2-2; TRBD2 matches 14 bases. The CDR3 runs 18 residues. The V and J ends lost 6 bases and 4 bases, in that order; junction bases with no gene match: 10. Germline V gene sequence: CDR1 KGHSH, CDR2 LQKENI.

This clonotype has only a few counts. The chain carries TRBV7-6 and TRBJ2-2; 12 bases are shared with TRBD2. The CDR3 loop spans 17 amino acids. Germline V CDR1 and CDR2: SGHVS, FNYEAQ. V gave up 3 bases and J gave up 6 bases; unmatched junction bases: 8. CDR3 bases: TGTGCCAGCAGCTTTAATGCGGCTAGCGGGAGGGCCGGGGAGCTGTTTTTT. Protein sequence: CASSFNAASGRAGELFF.

This clonotype has more than one count but fewer than ten. The chain recombines TRBV12-3 or TRBV12-4 with TRBJ1-2; 7 bases are a match to TRBD1. J was trimmed by 4 bases and V by 1 base; bases with no gene match: 3. CDR3 length: 14 residues. In DNA, the CDR3 is TGTGCCAGCAGTTTAGGACAGGGTGGCTATGGCTACACCTTC. Protein sequence: CASSLGQGGYGYTF.

This rearrangement joins TRBV4-1 to TRBJ1-2, with a tentative D call TRBD1 (6 bases). The CDR3 runs to 14 residues. V dropped 3 bases and J dropped 4 bases, with 12 bases sitting between them. Germline-derived CDR1 and CDR2 are MGHRA and YSYEKL. The CDR3 loop is CASSQEGQLYGYTF. For the CDR3, the DNA is TGCGCCAGCAGCCAGGAAGGACAGCTCTATGGCTACACCTTC.

This chain connects TRBV20-1 to TRBJ2-7; possibly TRBD1 or TRBD2 for D (6 bases each). Germline loops: CDR1 DFQATT, CDR2 SNEGSKA (reference sequence). CDR3 size: 15 residues. Between the trimmed V and J ends, which lost 0 bases and 1 base, there was a span of 13 bases. CDR3 in DNA: TGCAGTGCTAGAGAGCGGGACAAGGAATCCTACGAGCAGTACTTC. The encoded protein is CSARERDKESYEQYF.